One TCR beta chain is described in this entry. iRepertoire HTBI primers and Arm-PCR of CDR3 regions built TCR beta libraries. TCRdb itself ran the multiplex PCR reads through MiXCR, one entry per CDR3 protein. The sample has 250,000 to 300,000 distinct CDR3 sequences; 20% to 25% are singletons. The sample comes from a study of regulatory T cells in long-lasting Graves disease. Time point reported: persistent/refractory GD, antithyroid drugs over 5 years with positive TRAb. PBMCs were the source of the RNA used for TCR sequencing. V dropped 5 bases and J dropped 0 bases, with 11 bases sitting between them. This CDR3 has 14 residues.

The TCR was taken from a female donor with Graves disease. This sequence joins TRBV12-3 or TRBV12-4 and TRBJ2-7; D is perhaps TRBD1 or TRBD2 (5 bases each). The starting material was peripheral blood mononuclear cells (PBMCs), obtained when the disease was refractory, from a patient treated with antithyroid drugs. CDR3 protein: CASSPGASSYEQYF. In DNA form, the CDR3 reads TGTGCCAGCAGTCCCGGGGCCAGCTCCTACGAGCAGTACTTC.